Shown below are 16 T cell receptor beta chains from a single sample sequenced in a study of blood T cell repertoires in COVID-19. Assay used: immunoSEQ multiplex PCR; TCRdb lists only in-frame clones, some missing. The repertoire holds roughly 290,000 clones, approximately 86% seen once, with around 2.1% in the top ten. The material sequenced was peripheral blood. These receptors were obtained from a woman between 25 and 40 years old who had recovered from COVID-19.

In this sample, this clone turned up a few times. J is TRBJ2-7 and V is TRBV15, with 9 bases lining up with TRBD2. The germline gives CDR1 LNHNV, CDR2 YYDKDF (reference sequence). V gave up 0 bases and J gave up 4 bases; unmatched junction bases: 4. This CDR3 is 15 amino acids long. For the CDR3, the DNA is TGTGCCACCAGCAGAGATGGGACTAGCTGGTACGAGCAGTACTTC. Translated, it gives CATSRDGTSWYEQYF.

This clone appeared a single time. The chain carries TRBV3-1 (or the pseudogene TRBV3-2) and TRBJ2-7; TRBD1 aligns across 9 bases. Germline values: CDR1 LGHDT, CDR2 YNNKEL (reference sequence). The CDR3 totals 13 residues. The V segment lost 3 bases and the J segment 7 bases; nucleotides outside the gene matches: 4. CDR3 DNA: TGTGCCAGCAGCCAGGGACAGGGAAAAGAGCAGTACTTC. Its protein is CASSQGQGKEQYF.

The chain carries TRBV7-2 and TRBJ2-7, with no clear D. CDR1 is SGHTA, CDR2 FQGNSA, per germline. V lost 6 bases, J lost 3 bases, and 9 bases lay in between. CDR3 length: 12 amino acids. The CDR3 bases are TGTGCCAGCAGTTCTAGTGTCTACGAGCAGTACTTC. It encodes CASSSSVYEQYF.

In its sample, this clone was seen a few times. This rearrangement joins TRBV28 to TRBJ2-3, with TRBD2 matching 16 bases. This CDR3 contains 16 residues. V lost 5 bases to trimming and J lost 4 bases; unmatched junction nucleotides: 3. Germline V lookup: CDR1 MDHEN, CDR2 SYDVKM. DNA for the CDR3: TGTGCCAGCAGTCCGGGGACTAGCGGGAGGGCAGATACGCAGTATTTT. Protein product: CASSPGTSGRADTQYF.

This clone was picked up one time. The chain is built from TRBV28 and TRBJ1-2, with TRBD1 matching 7 bases. Germline V gene sequence: CDR1 MDHEN, CDR2 SYDVKM. The CDR3 sequence is 15 residues long. J gave up 4 bases and V 5 bases, and 10 bases lay outside the gene matches. CDR3 residues: CASSPGGQRLYGYTF. The CDR3 DNA is TGTGCCAGCAGTCCAGGGGGGCAGAGACTCTATGGCTACACCTTC.

The chain carries TRBV3-1 (or the pseudogene TRBV3-2) and TRBJ2-1, with 12 bases lining up with TRBD2. The CDR3 sequence is 17 residues long. Germline V lookup: CDR1 LGHDT, CDR2 YNNKEL (reference sequence). V was clipped by 4 bases and J by 8 bases; unmatched bases: 12. The DNA of the CDR3 is TGTGCCAGCAGCCCCTCATGGACTAGCGGGGACGGCTATGAGCAGTTCTTC. Translated, it gives CASSPSWTSGDGYEQFF.

This sequence joins TRBV19 and TRBJ2-1; TRBD2 aligns across 9 bases. CDR3 length: 17 residues. Germline CDR1 is LNHDA and CDR2 is SQIVND (reference sequence). The J segment lost 2 bases and the V segment lost 4 bases, leaving 9 bases of the junction unmatched. The CDR3 spells CASSTYTTSGAYNEQFF. The CDR3 bases are TGTGCCAGTAGTACATACACGACTAGCGGAGCCTACAATGAGCAGTTCTTC.

CDR3 amino acids: CASSTGMGSGANVLTF. The DNA for the CDR3 is TGTGCCAGTAGTACGGGGATGGGGTCTGGGGCCAACGTCCTGACTTTC. The rearrangement links TRBV19 to TRBJ2-6; perhaps TRBD2 as D (5 bases). The germline V gene encodes CDR1 LNHDA and CDR2 SQIVND (reference sequence). The V end was cut by 4 bases, the J end by 1 base, with 11 bases between. The CDR3 loop spans 16 amino acids.

The DNA for the CDR3 is TGTGCCAGCAGCTTAGCCGGGGGTGCGTTCTACAATGAGCAGTTCTTC. This codes for CASSLAGGAFYNEQFF. The chain recombines TRBV7-8 with TRBJ2-1; a weak D match, TRBD2 (6 bases). The CDR3 runs 16 residues. V dropped 0 bases and J dropped 3 bases, with 12 bases sitting between them. Per the germline V gene, CDR1 is SGHVS and CDR2 is FQNEAQ.

V gene TRBV18 combines with J gene TRBJ1-2, with D possibly matching TRBD1 (6 bases). Germline V lookup: CDR1 KGHSH, CDR2 LQKENI. CDR3 length: 14 residues. The V end lost 0 bases, the J end lost 8 bases, and 13 bases lay between the germline ends. The CDR3 spells CASSPPDRSGGYTF. DNA of the CDR3: TGTGCCAGCTCACCACCTGACAGGTCGGGAGGCTACACCTTC.

The chain employs TRBV11-1 and TRBJ2-1; TRBD2 is a possible D gene (7 bases). Looked up from germline, CDR1 is SGHAT and CDR2 is FQDESV (reference sequence). Deletions cut 3 bases from V and 8 bases from J, with 14 bases between. The CDR3 contains 14 residues. The CDR3 reads CASSFELGGDEQFF. DNA for the CDR3: TGTGCCAGCAGCTTTGAATTAGGGGGGGATGAGCAGTTCTTC.

This chain connects TRBV12-5 to TRBJ2-3; D might be TRBD1 (7 bases). Per germline, CDR1 LGHNT and CDR2 FRNRAP. V lost 2 bases to trimming and J lost 5 bases, with 14 bases between them. The CDR3 runs to 15 residues. Here the CDR3 reads CASGLFRGVQDTQYF. The CDR3 DNA follows: TGTGCTAGTGGTTTGTTCAGGGGGGTACAAGATACGCAGTATTTT. Looking up the rest from reference TRBV12-5 and TRBJ2-3 gives the full variable domain: DARVTQTPRHKVTEMGQEVTMRCQPILGHNTVFWYRQTMMQGLELLAYFRNRAPLDDSGMPKDRFSAEMPDATLATLKIQPSEPRDSAVYFCASGLFRGVQDTQYFGPGTRLTVL.

J is TRBJ2-7 and V is TRBV5-5; 7 bases fit TRBD1. The CDR3 length is 14 residues. V shed 0 bases and J 2 bases; nucleotides not matched to a gene: 2. The V gene's germline CDR1 is SGHKS and CDR2 YYEKEE (reference sequence). CDR3 sequence (DNA): TGTGCCAGCAGCTTGGCGCAGGGGGCCTACGAGCAGTACTTC. It codes for CASSLAQGAYEQYF.

This chain connects TRBV19 to TRBJ2-2; the D gene is possibly TRBD1 (6 bases). This CDR3 comprises 13 residues. V shed 7 bases and J shed 7 bases, with 13 bases lying between them. In germline, CDR1 is LNHDA, CDR2 SQIVND (reference sequence). The CDR3 loop reads CASKHREGGELFF. The DNA for the CDR3 is TGTGCCAGTAAGCACAGGGAAGGCGGGGAGCTGTTTTTT.

This chain uses TRBV6-5 with TRBJ2-1; 7 nucleotides match TRBD1. This CDR3 has 16 amino acids. Trimming removed 4 bases from V and 8 bases from J; junction bases left unmatched: 14. The germline V gene has CDR1 MNHEY and CDR2 SVGAGI. The DNA of the CDR3 is TGTGCCAGCAGTTCGGGACAGCGGCTGGTGAGGGATGAGCAGTTCTTC. Its protein product is CASSSGQRLVRDEQFF.

The chain employs TRBV18 and TRBJ2-5; 9 nucleotides match TRBD2. Per germline, CDR1 KGHSH and CDR2 LQKENI. V shed 1 base and J 5 bases; nucleotides not matched to a gene: 11. The CDR3 loop spans 17 amino acids. CDR3 protein: CASSPLNGAGGDETQYF. In nucleotides, the CDR3 is TGTGCCAGCTCACCACTTAATGGAGCGGGAGGAGACGAGACCCAGTACTTC. Looking up the rest from reference TRBV18 and TRBJ2-5 gives the full variable domain: NAGVMQNPRHLVRRRGQEARLRCSPMKGHSHVYWYRQLPEEGLKFMVYLQKENIIDESGMPKERFSAEFPKEGPSILRIQQVVRGDSAAYFCASSPLNGAGGDETQYFGPGTRLLVL.